The 13 T cell receptor beta chains given below trace back to one sample, sequenced in a study of regulatory T cells in long-lasting Graves disease. Sequencing libraries for TCR beta were prepared with iRepertoire HTBI primers and Arm-PCR of CDR3 regions. TCRdb ran MiXCR on the multiplex PCR reads and lists one entry per CDR3 protein. The table shows fewer than 550,000 distinct CDR3 sequences, with about 17% occurring only once. Time point here: newly diagnosed GD, antithyroid drugs for less than 3 months. The TCR library used RNA extracted from PBMCs. The data were also submitted as part of a second study, on T cells in Graves' hyperthyroidism and ophthalmopathy.

Source: peripheral blood mononuclear cells (PBMCs), taken at new diagnosis, from a patient treated with antithyroid drugs. These TCRs come from a woman aged 18-35 years with Graves disease.

This clonotype is a singleton in its sample. V gene TRBV20-1 combines with J gene TRBJ2-1; 11 bases fit TRBD2. The CDR3 is made up of 14 amino acids. The germline CDR1 and CDR2 sequences are DFQATT and SNEGSKA (reference sequence). The V gene end was trimmed by 1 base and the J gene end by 5 bases; junction bases not matched to a gene: 1. The CDR3 DNA sequence: TGCAGTGCTAGAGGGACTAGCGGGCACAATGAGCAGTTCTTC. Amino acid sequence: CSARGTSGHNEQFF.

In this sample, this clonotype turned up a few times. The germline gene is not matched at one end of the junction; a read error may be the cause. The V call is TRBV5-1, the J call TRBJ2-1, with 8 bases lining up with TRBD2. The CDR3 length is 15 residues. The germline gives CDR1 SGHRS, CDR2 YFSETQ. The CDR3 bases are TGCGCCAGCAGCTTGATAGCGGGGAACTACAATGAGCAGCTCTTC. This codes for CASSLIAGNYNEQLF.

This clonotype was detected ten times or more. This chain uses TRBV7-2 with TRBJ2-3, with D possibly called TRBD1 or TRBD2 (5 bases each). CDR3 size: 16 residues. Trimming shortened V by 5 bases and J by 4 bases, and 19 bases separated the two germline ends. The germline gives CDR1 SGHTA, CDR2 FQGNSA. CDR3: CASSPPRGFSADTQYF. CDR3 nucleotide sequence: TGTGCCAGCAGCCCCCCTCGGGGCTTTTCGGCAGATACGCAGTATTTT.

In its sample, this clonotype was seen many times. V and J are TRBV12-3 or TRBV12-4 and TRBJ1-1; unclear D gene. The CDR3 length is 13 residues. V lost 5 bases to trimming and J lost 2 bases, with 9 bases between them. The CDR3 DNA is TGTGCCAGCAGTCACCGACTAAACACTGAAGCTTTCTTT. Its translation: CASSHRLNTEAFF.

This clonotype has ten or more counts. The chain links TRBV19 to TRBJ2-1, with TRBD2 matching 12 bases. With 3 bases clipped from V and 6 bases from J, the junction kept 6 bases outside the gene matches. CDR1 is LNHDA, CDR2 SQIVND, per germline (reference sequence). This CDR3 is built from 16 residues. CDR3 sequence: CASSIGLAGGSNEQFF. The CDR3 nucleotides read TGTGCCAGTAGTATCGGGCTAGCGGGAGGGAGCAATGAGCAGTTCTTC.

This clonotype has a count of ten or more. This chain uses TRBV6-2 or TRBV6-3 with TRBJ2-1, with D possibly being TRBD1 (6 bases). From germline, CDR1 is MNHEY and CDR2 SVGEGT. Trimming cost V 6 bases and J 2 bases, with 8 bases left between them. The CDR3 consists of 13 residues. The CDR3 spells CASSGQTYNEQFF. CDR3 nucleotides: TGTGCCAGCAGCGGACAGACCTACAATGAGCAGTTCTTC.

The sample holds many counts of this clonotype. This sequence joins TRBV12-5 and TRBJ2-5, with 12 bases aligning to TRBD2. V lost 0 bases and J lost 4; bases outside the gene matches: 3. CDR1 is LGHNT and CDR2 is FRNRAP in the germline V gene. The CDR3 runs 16 residues. CDR3 nucleotides: TGTGCTAGTGGTTTGGTGACTAGCGGGAGCTCAGAGACCCAGTACTTC. Encoded protein: CASGLVTSGSSETQYF. Together with reference TRBV12-5 and TRBJ2-5, the CDR3 gives the full variable domain: DARVTQTPRHKVTEMGQEVTMRCQPILGHNTVFWYRQTMMQGLELLAYFRNRAPLDDSGMPKDRFSAEMPDATLATLKIQPSEPRDSAVYFCASGLVTSGSSETQYFGPGTRLLVL.

This chain uses TRBV5-8 with TRBJ2-1; perhaps TRBD2 as D (6 bases). Looked up from germline, CDR1 is SGHTS and CDR2 is YDEGEE. This CDR3 is 15 amino acids long. The V and J ends lost 2 bases and 2 bases respectively, with 11 bases between them. The CDR3 here is CASSFRGMAYNEQFF. CDR3 in DNA: TGTGCCAGCAGCTTTCGGGGGATGGCCTACAATGAGCAGTTCTTC.

In its sample, this clonotype was seen a few times. This chain joins TRBV28 and TRBJ2-1; no clear D gene. Trimming removed 8 bases at V and 3 bases at J, with 14 bases between. CDR1 MDHEN and CDR2 SYDVKM come from the germline V gene. This CDR3 has 14 amino acids. Written as DNA, the CDR3 is TGTGCCAGCCGTGGTGGTGTCGGCTACAATGAGCAGTTCTTC. The encoded protein is CASRGGVGYNEQFF.

This clonotype was picked up many times. The chain recombines TRBV11-1 with TRBJ2-5; 10 nucleotides line up with TRBD2. Unmatched junction bases numbered 8, after V lost 3 bases and J lost 7 bases. Germline V CDR1 and CDR2: SGHAT, FQDESV (reference sequence). This CDR3 contains 15 residues. The CDR3 loop reads CASSFPSGGRGTQYF. CDR3 bases: TGTGCCAGCAGCTTCCCTAGCGGGGGACGCGGGACCCAGTACTTC.

This clonotype was counted ten times or more. J is TRBJ1-1 and V is TRBV12-3 or TRBV12-4; no definite D call. The CDR3 is made up of 14 amino acids. V dropped 5 bases and J dropped 4 bases, with 14 bases sitting between them. The CDR3 nucleotides are TGTGCCAGCAGTCTAATGACGGGCCCCACTGAAGCTTTCTTT. The encoded protein is CASSLMTGPTEAFF.

The chain links TRBV4-3 to TRBJ2-7; TRBD1 agrees at 8 bases. After removal of 0 bases from V and 2 bases from J, the junction contained 6 bases not matched to a gene. This CDR3 spans 16 amino acids. CDR1 LGHNA and CDR2 YSLEER come from the germline V gene. DNA of the CDR3: TGCGCCAGCAGCCAAGATAGAGGGACAGGCACCTACGAGCAGTACTTC. Its translation is CASSQDRGTGTYEQYF.

This clonotype was seen many times. The J gene is TRBJ2-7, the V gene TRBV3-1, with D tentatively TRBD2 (6 bases). Germline V gene data show CDR1 as LGHDT and CDR2 as YNNKEL (reference sequence). Trimming stripped 1 base from V and 7 bases from J, with 14 bases between. The length of the CDR3 is 14 residues. Here the CDR3 reads CASSQAGTPGEQYF. The CDR3 DNA reads TGTGCCAGCAGCCAAGCCGGGACTCCCGGAGAGCAGTACTTC.